This T cell receptor (beta chain) is drawn from a study of CD8 T cells in Susac syndrome (dated by TCRdb to the late 2010s). Context from the whole study: Of the Susac syndrome patients who were sequenced, eight were in clinical remission while more than five had clinically active disease. At blood withdrawal, Susac syndrome patients were either therapy-naive, taking corticosteroids (in some cases with IVIg as well), or taking IVIg alone. The study used repertoire sequencing to test whether antigen drove CD8+ T cell activation and differentiation in Susac syndrome.

RNA was extracted using the RNeasy kit, and about 0.5 to 1 ug of the RNA was reverse transcribed with random hexamers. The immunoSEQ multiplex PCR assay, which covers 54 Vbeta and 13 Jbeta segments, was used to amplify TCR beta CDR3 regions. PCR amplification bias was corrected using a synthetic template baseline for primer optimization and computational correction. Under the source paper's analysis protocol: Only productive sequences were kept, with reads annotated to V, D and J genes according to IMGT and analyzed in immunoSEQ Analyzer. To calculate clonality, Shannon entropy was normalized by log2 of the number of productive unique sequences and then subtracted from one. Public and private clones were assessed among the 100 most prevalent clones of each patient and control. A clone was defined as Susac-specific if it was absent from the healthy and MS cohorts, from over a thousand published viral clones and from other ImmuneACCESS disease sequences. In-frame beta chains were kept once TCRdb had trimmed the public reads at Q25 with fastp and called clones with MiXCR. Each CDR3 protein gets just one entry, which takes the most common genes and DNA from the rows behind it. The authors' filters were not applied to this entry. The sample table records under 200,000 distinct CDR3 sequences; roughly 91% of these occur just once. The ten largest make up approximately 0.09% of the sample.

High-throughput TCR beta sequencing profiled peripheral blood CD8+ and CD4+ T cells from healthy donors, Susac syndrome patients and multiple sclerosis patients. Recently defined diagnostic criteria for definite or probable disease were met by the Susac syndrome patients. Bulk CD8+ and CD4+ T cells were purified by magnetic negative isolation, while CD8+ TEMRA cells were enriched using FACS. Blood was collected in EDTA tubes and processed within 24 hours, with PBMCs isolated through density gradient centrifugation. PBMCs intended for TCR sequencing were cryopreserved in liquid nitrogen and were subsequently thawed in a 37 degrees C water bath. The sorted or isolated CD4+, CD8+ and CD8+ TEMRA cells reached a purity of at least 90%. The CDR3 numbers 12 residues from cysteine through phenylalanine. Only the CDR3 portion is preserved as DNA: 36 bases, with reading frame beginning at the first base. Trimming costs V 8 bases and J 5 bases, and their ends lie 12 bases apart. The germline V gene (reference sequence) gives CDR1 as LNHNV and CDR2 as YYDKDF.

What the authors observed across the whole study: The number of individuals in the TCR sequencing and HLA analysis was acknowledged as relatively small. The CD4+ T cell repertoire of patients with Susac syndrome showed no detectable clonal expansion.

Remarks on this clonotype: There is no known antigen for this receptor. It has no much larger one-base neighbor in the sample; base qualities were not kept.

The receptor comes from a human donor with Susac syndrome. In this chain, TRBV15 is recombined with TRBJ2-5; the D call is tentative, TRBD1 or TRBD2, as each matches 5 bases. Sequenced sample: CD4+ T cells from PBMCs. The CDR3 region reads CATAEGHETQYF. The DNA sequence is given as TGTGCCACCGCAGAGGGGCACGAGACCCAGTACTTC.